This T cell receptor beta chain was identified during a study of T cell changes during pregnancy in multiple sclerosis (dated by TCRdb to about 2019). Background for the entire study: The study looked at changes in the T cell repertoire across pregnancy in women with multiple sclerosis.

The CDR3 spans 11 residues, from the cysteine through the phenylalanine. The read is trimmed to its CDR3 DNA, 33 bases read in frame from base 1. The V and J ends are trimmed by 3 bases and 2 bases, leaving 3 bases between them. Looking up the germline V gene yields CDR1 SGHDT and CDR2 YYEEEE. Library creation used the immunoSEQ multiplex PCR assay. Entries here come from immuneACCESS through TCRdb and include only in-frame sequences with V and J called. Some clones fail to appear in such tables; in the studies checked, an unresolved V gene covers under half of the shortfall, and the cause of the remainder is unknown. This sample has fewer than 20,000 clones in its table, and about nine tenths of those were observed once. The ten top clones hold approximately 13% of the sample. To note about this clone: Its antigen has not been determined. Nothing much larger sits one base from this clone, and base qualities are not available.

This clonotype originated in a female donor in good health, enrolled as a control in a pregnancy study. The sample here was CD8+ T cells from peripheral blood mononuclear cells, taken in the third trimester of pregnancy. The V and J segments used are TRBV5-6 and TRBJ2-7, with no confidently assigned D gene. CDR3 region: CASSSAYEQYF. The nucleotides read TGTGCCAGCAGCTCGGCCTACGAGCAGTACTTC. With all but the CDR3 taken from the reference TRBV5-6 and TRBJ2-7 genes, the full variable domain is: DAGVTQSPTHLIKTRGQQVTLRCSPKSGHDTVSWYQQALGQGPQFIFQYYEEEERQRGNFPDRFSGHQFPNYSSELNVNALLLGDSALYLCASSSAYEQYFGPGTRLTVT.